These T cell receptor beta chains were read from a single sample in a study of blood T cells in healthy people across ages. TCRdb redid the calling of the 5' RACE reads with MiXCR, one entry per CDR3 protein. The sample holds about 1.5 million distinct CDR3 sequences, around 40% seen once. The sequenced material came from blood. Source of these receptors: a woman younger than 30 in good health. Both conserved end residues are part of each CDR3. The D gene is left open where the match is weak. The size entry is marked missing in some rows and otherwise reads once, few, many or a size class.

TRBJ2-5 | TRBV20-1 | NA | TRBD2 | TGCAGTACTAGAAGACTAGCGGGCTTTAATGAGCAGTACTTC | CSTRRLAGFNEQYF
TRBJ2-1 | TRBV29-1 | many | NA | TGCAGCGGACGAGAATACAATGAGCAGTTCTTC | CSGREYNEQFF
TRBJ2-1 | TRBV28 | NA | NA | TGTGCCAGCACCTTGGACGCCAGCTCCTACAATGAGCAGTTCTTC | CASTLDASSYNEQFF
TRBJ1-1 | TRBV15 | few | NA | TGTGCCACCAGCCCGGCTTCTCGCGGAGCTTTCTTT | CATSPASRGAFF
TRBJ2-3 | TRBV5-1 | NA | TRBD1 | TGCGCCAGCATCCGGACAGGGGGAATCACAGATACGCAGTATTTT | CASIRTGGITDTQYF
TRBJ2-7 | TRBV28 | NA | NA | TGTGCCAGCAACATTGACAGTACCAAGTCCTACGAGCAGTACTTC | CASNIDSTKSYEQYF
TRBJ1-5 | TRBV12-3/TRBV12-4 | few | NA | TGTGCCAGCAGTTTTAGATCCTTTAGCAATCAGCCCCAGCATTTT | CASSFRSFSNQPQHF
TRBJ2-5 | TRBV6-6 | NA | NA | TGTGCCAGAGATCCGGGGTTCCAAGAGACCCAGTACTTC | CARDPGFQETQYF
TRBJ2-3 | TRBV7-2 | NA | NA | TGTGCCAGCAGCTTCGGAGGGAGGAACACAGATACGCAGTATTTT | CASSFGGRNTDTQYF
TRBJ2-2 | TRBV24-1 | NA | NA | TGTGCCACTGCACCGGGGGGCGCGAACACCGGGGAGCTGTTTTTT | CATAPGGANTGELFF
TRBJ2-7 | TRBV6-1 | NA | TRBD2 | TGTGCCAGCAGTGAATTGCGGGGGAGCTCCTACAATGAGCAGTACTTC | CASSELRGSSYNEQYF
TRBJ2-3 | TRBV7-9 | NA | NA | TGTGCCAGCAGCCTCCCAAGCCTAGATACGCAGTATTTT | CASSLPSLDTQYF
TRBJ2-3 | TRBV9 | few | NA | TGTGCCAGCAGCGTAGGAGATAGCGGCGGCGATACGCAGTATTTT | CASSVGDSGGDTQYF
TRBJ2-5 | TRBV7-8 | NA | NA | TGTGCCAGCAGCCCAGCGGTGGGCCAAGAGACCCAGTACTTC | CASSPAVGQETQYF
TRBJ2-3 | TRBV6-2/TRBV6-3 | few | TRBD2 | TGTGCCAGCAAACGTTATACTAGCGTTGATACGCAGTATTTT | CASKRYTSVDTQYF